The next 29 T cell receptor beta chains were all read from a single sample in a study of blood T cell repertoires in COVID-19 (TCRdb year 2020). The protocol used for the library was the immunoSEQ multiplex PCR assay. TCRdb obtained this table from immuneACCESS and retained in-frame rearrangements with V and J assigned. These tables miss some clones; where compared with another copy, unresolved V genes account for less than half of the shortfall, and the remainder is unexplained. The table for this sample lists roughly 74,000 clones; about 90% of them were counted only once. The ten largest clones capture 1.9% of the sample. The material sequenced was peripheral blood. These receptors were obtained from a woman of 80 years or more with active or convalescent COVID-19.

The chain carries TRBV7-2 and TRBJ1-2; tentative D call: TRBD1 (6 bases). The CDR3 covers 16 residues. Germline lookup yields CDR1 SGHTA and CDR2 FQGNSA. V dropped 1 base and J dropped 11 bases, with 23 bases sitting between them. The CDR3 loop is CASSLDPGAGAMSYTF. The CDR3 nucleotides read TGTGCCAGCAGCTTAGACCCGGGAGCGGGGGCGATGAGTTACACCTTC.

The chain couples TRBV19 to TRBJ1-5, with D maybe TRBD1 (6 bases). CDR3 length: 17 residues. Trimming took off 3 bases at V and 6 bases at J, with 21 bases between the two ends. Germline assignment: CDR1 LNHDA and CDR2 SQIVND (reference sequence). The CDR3 DNA follows: TGTGCCAGTAGTATGGAGTTAGTGGTCAGGGGAAGTCAGCCCCAGCATTTT. Its protein is CASSMELVVRGSQPQHF.

The V gene is TRBV19, the J gene TRBJ1-2; tentative D call: TRBD1 (6 bases). Trimming removed 3 bases from V and 7 bases from J, with 18 bases in between. The CDR3 contains 15 residues. In germline, CDR1 is LNHDA, CDR2 SQIVND (reference sequence). CDR3 protein: CASSIWAQGVFGYTF. The CDR3 DNA reads as TGTGCCAGTAGTATTTGGGCACAGGGAGTTTTTGGCTACACCTTC.

V is TRBV9 and J is TRBJ1-1; D gene uncertain. Germline V gene lookup returns CDR1 SGDLS and CDR2 YYNGEE. The CDR3 spans 13 residues. With 4 bases removed from V and 1 base from J, the gap between germline ends came to 8 bases. Written as DNA, the CDR3 is TGTGCCAGCAGCCCTGGGCCGAACACTGAAGCTTTCTTT. It is translated as CASSPGPNTEAFF.

This clone showed up just a few times. V is TRBV11-3 and J is TRBJ1-2, with D uncertain. Germline V lookup: CDR1 SGHNT, CDR2 YENEEA. V was shortened by 6 bases and J by 2 bases, with 10 bases between the two germline ends. The CDR3 totals 13 residues. CDR3 residues: CASSTDTNYGYTF. The CDR3 nucleotides are TGTGCCAGCAGTACCGACACAAACTATGGCTACACCTTC.

The chain's CDR3 is CASSPRGSLYEQYF. In DNA form, the CDR3 reads TGTGCCAGCAGCCCACGGGGGAGCCTTTACGAGCAGTACTTC. The chain recombines TRBV7-9 with TRBJ2-7, with a tentative D call TRBD2 (6 bases). Germline CDR1 reads SEHNR; CDR2 reads FQNEAQ (reference sequence). Trimming removed 5 bases from V and 4 bases from J, with 15 bases in between. This CDR3 comprises 14 residues.

The gene calls are TRBV6-2 or TRBV6-3 and TRBJ1-5, with 7 nucleotides matching TRBD1. The V gene's germline CDR1 is MNHEY and CDR2 SVGEGT. The CDR3 consists of 15 residues. V lost 2 bases, J lost 2 bases, and 3 bases stayed unmatched. In DNA form, the CDR3 reads TGTGCCAGCAGTTACGCAGGGGGAGGCAATCAGCCCCAGCATTTT. This sequence encodes CASSYAGGGNQPQHF.

This clone was detected once. J is TRBJ2-3 and V is TRBV5-4; D is perhaps TRBD2 (6 bases). Deletions cut 0 bases from V and 2 bases from J, with 13 bases between. The CDR3 extends over 16 amino acids. Germline V gene lookup returns CDR1 SGHNT and CDR2 YYREEE (reference sequence). CDR3: CASSLGTRGNTDTQYF. DNA of the CDR3: TGTGCCAGCAGCTTGGGAACGCGGGGAAACACAGATACGCAGTATTTT.

The V call is TRBV19, the J call TRBJ1-1; possibly TRBD1 for D (5 bases). Trimming removed 4 bases from V and 5 bases from J, with 11 bases in between. Germline loops: CDR1 LNHDA, CDR2 SQIVND (reference sequence). This CDR3 comprises 13 residues. CDR3 protein: CASSRGGRTEAFF. The CDR3 DNA is TGTGCCAGTAGTAGGGGGGGACGGACTGAAGCTTTCTTT.

Note on this clone: Relative to the germline gene, one junction end is altered; a read error may explain this. The chain couples TRBV4-3 to TRBJ2-1; no definite D call. The germline V gene has CDR1 LGHNA and CDR2 YSLEER. The CDR3 is made up of 16 amino acids. The CDR3 loop reads CASSQAPPGSHNEQFF. The CDR3, as DNA: TGCGCCAGCAGCCAAGCCCCCCCAGGCTCCCACAATGAGCAGTTCTTC.

V and J are TRBV4-1 and TRBJ2-7; D may be TRBD2 (6 bases). The V gene lost 0 bases and the J gene lost 3 bases, with 12 bases spanning the gap. CDR3 size: 15 residues. Germline-derived CDR1 and CDR2 are MGHRA and YSYEKL. The CDR3 coding sequence is TGCGCCAGCAGCCAAGACCCTACGACTAGCTACGAGCAGTACTTC. Translation: CASSQDPTTSYEQYF.

The genes are TRBV11-2 and TRBJ2-7; no reliable D call. The CDR3 has 13 residues. Germline V gives CDR1 SGHAT, CDR2 FQNNGV. Trimming left V 0 bases short and J 0 bases short, with 3 bases between. CDR3 coding DNA: TGTGCCAGCAGCTTAGACCACTCCTACGAGCAGTACTTC. It encodes CASSLDHSYEQYF.

The rearrangement uses TRBV6-5 and TRBJ2-3; TRBD2 aligns across 7 bases. Germline lookup yields CDR1 MNHEY and CDR2 SVGAGI. This CDR3 has 13 residues. The ends lost 11 bases at V and 0 bases at J; junction bases unmatched: 5. The CDR3 sequence: CAESGTSTDTQYF. DNA of the CDR3: TGTGCCGAAAGCGGGACTAGCACAGATACGCAGTATTTT.

This chain uses TRBV18 with TRBJ1-5; 10 positions agree with TRBD1. The CDR3 length is 14 residues. The V gene end was trimmed by 3 bases and the J gene end by 7 bases; junction bases not matched to a gene: 3. Looked up from germline, CDR1 is KGHSH and CDR2 is LQKENI. The DNA for the CDR3 is TGTGCCAGCTCACCGGGGACAGGGGAACAGCCCCAGCATTTT. It encodes CASSPGTGEQPQHF.

The V gene is TRBV29-1, the J gene TRBJ2-1; D gene uncertain. CDR1 is SQVTM and CDR2 is ANQGSEA in the germline V gene. The CDR3 runs to 11 residues. Trimming left V 3 bases short and J 4 bases short, with 4 bases between. CDR3 DNA sequence: TGCAGCGTTGACAGGTACAATGAGCAGTTCTTC. It translates to CSVDRYNEQFF.

This chain uses TRBV6-5 with TRBJ2-3, with 12 bases matching TRBD1. In germline, CDR1 is MNHEY, CDR2 SVGAGI. The CDR3 sequence is 15 residues long. Trimming cost V 6 bases and J 4 bases; bases outside gene matches: 5. CDR3 amino acids: CASRGTGGRPDTQYF. CDR3 sequence (DNA): TGTGCCAGCAGGGGGACAGGGGGCCGTCCAGATACGCAGTATTTT.

The chain combines TRBV21-1 with TRBJ2-1; the table's D call, TRBD2, has no DNA check behind it. TRBV21-1 is reported as a pseudogene. The CDR3 loop spans 19 amino acids. This CDR3 is CASSKGEYQERSSYNEQFF. CDR3 nucleotide sequence: TGTGCCAGCAGCAAAGGAGAATATCAAGAGAGGAGCTCCTACAATGAGCAGTTCTTC.

The gene calls are TRBV4-3 and TRBJ1-1; no clear D gene. The germline gives CDR1 LGHNA, CDR2 YSLEER. The CDR3 spans 13 residues. V dropped 4 bases and J dropped 3 bases, with 9 bases sitting between them. The CDR3 region has the DNA TGCGCCAGCAGCCGCGTGCCGGACACTGAAGCTTTCTTT. Amino acid sequence: CASSRVPDTEAFF.

This rearrangement joins TRBV1 to TRBJ2-7; TRBD2, the table's D call, lacks a check against the DNA. TRBV1 is a pseudogene. There are 17 residues in the CDR3. The CDR3 region is CTSSHGTSGRAGYEQYF. In DNA form, the CDR3 reads TGCACCAGCAGCCACGGGACTAGCGGGAGGGCCGGCTACGAGCAGTACTTC.

The chain uses TRBV5-1 and TRBJ2-1; TRBD1 is a possible D gene (6 bases). The CDR3 length is 14 residues. CDR1 is SGHRS and CDR2 is YFSETQ in the germline V gene. V gave up 4 bases and J gave up 6 bases, with 14 bases separating them. The CDR3 loop is CASSTPEGGNEQFF. CDR3 coding DNA: TGCGCCAGCAGCACCCCGGAAGGGGGCAATGAGCAGTTCTTC.

The chain uses TRBV19 and TRBJ2-7; TRBD2 agrees at 13 bases. The CDR3 is 17 residues long. Trimming at V came to 4 bases and at J to 7 bases, leaving 13 bases not matched to a gene. The germline gives CDR1 LNHDA, CDR2 SQIVND (reference sequence). The CDR3 loop is CASSTDGLAGAGGEQYF. DNA of the CDR3: TGTGCCAGTAGTACGGACGGACTAGCGGGGGCCGGGGGAGAGCAGTACTTC.

The chain is built from TRBV29-1 and TRBJ2-5; D is perhaps TRBD1 (6 bases). V was trimmed by 7 bases and J by 1 base, leaving 13 bases between them. This CDR3 is built from 13 residues. The germline V gene encodes CDR1 SQVTM and CDR2 ANQGSEA. CDR3 sequence: CSAMRGSQETQYF. The CDR3 nucleotides read TGCAGCGCTATGAGGGGGAGCCAAGAGACCCAGTACTTC.

The gene calls are TRBV6-5 and TRBJ1-1; weak D call: TRBD1 (5 bases). The CDR3 extends over 15 amino acids. CDR1 is MNHEY and CDR2 is SVGAGI in the germline V gene. The V end was cut by 2 bases, the J end by 1 base, with 11 bases between. Written as DNA, the CDR3 is TGTGCCAGCAGTTACAAAGGGGTACCGAACACTGAAGCTTTCTTT. Translating it yields CASSYKGVPNTEAFF.

This chain joins TRBV18 and TRBJ2-5, with TRBD2 identical over 8 bases. J lost 10 bases, V lost 5 bases, and 9 bases had no gene match. CDR1 and CDR2 (germline): KGHSH, LQKENI. This CDR3 contains 13 residues. The CDR3 sequence is CASSFGGGSDQYF. In DNA form, the CDR3 reads TGTGCCAGCTCATTCGGGGGGGGGTCGGACCAGTACTTC.

The CDR3 spells CASSFPSGGYNEQFF. The CDR3 DNA reads as TGTGCCAGCAGCTTCCCTAGCGGGGGTTACAATGAGCAGTTCTTC. The rearrangement uses TRBV5-4 and TRBJ2-1, with 10 bases identical to TRBD2. With V trimmed by 2 bases and J by 4 bases, 3 bases remained unmatched. The CDR3 runs 15 residues. Germline CDR1 is SGHNT and CDR2 is YYREEE (reference sequence).

V gene TRBV5-5 combines with J gene TRBJ1-5, with unresolved D. V lost 0 bases, J lost 4 bases, and 11 bases lay in between. In germline, CDR1 is SGHKS, CDR2 YYEKEE (reference sequence). This CDR3 comprises 15 residues. CDR3 sequence: CASSLGGSGNQPQHF. In DNA, the CDR3 is TGTGCCAGCAGCTTGGGAGGTTCCGGGAATCAGCCCCAGCATTTT.

The chain employs TRBV7-3 and TRBJ2-3; D possibly corresponds to TRBD2 (5 bases). Germline V gives CDR1 SGHTA, CDR2 FQGTGA. CDR3 size: 16 residues. Trimming removed 4 bases from V and 0 bases from J, with 14 bases in between. The CDR3, as DNA: TGTGCCAGCAGCTCTACGGCGGGTTCTAGCACAGATACGCAGTATTTT. Translation gives CASSSTAGSSTDTQYF.

The chain links TRBV5-4 to TRBJ2-1, with 11 nucleotides matching TRBD2. The junction had 2 bases not matched to a gene; V was cut back by 2 bases and J by 4 bases. The CDR3 has 15 amino acids. The germline gives CDR1 SGHNT, CDR2 YYREEE (reference sequence). CDR3 bases: TGTGCCAGCAGCTTCCGACTAGCGGGGTACAATGAGCAGTTCTTC. It yields the protein CASSFRLAGYNEQFF.

The chain combines TRBV24-1 with TRBJ2-5; the D gene is possibly TRBD2 (5 bases). V shed 9 bases and J shed 5 bases, with 15 bases lying between them. CDR3 length: 13 residues. CDR1 is KGHDR, CDR2 SFDVKD, per germline. As DNA, the CDR3 is TGTGCCACCCGGGCCAACGGAGGCGAGACCCAGTACTTC. This translates into CATRANGGETQYF.